The clone carrying this TCR beta chain has a single count. The CDR3 totals 16 residues. V was trimmed by 0 bases and J by 2 bases, leaving 14 bases between them. Germline V gene lookup returns CDR1 LGHNA and CDR2 YSLEER. This record comes from a study of blood T cell repertoires in COVID-19. Across the study: Sites in the United States, Italy and Spain provided acute and convalescent COVID-19 samples. The analysed material was cDNA or gDNA that came from T cells, B-cell-depleted T cells, or PBMCs.

In the source study's methods: The assay estimated nucleated cells by amplifying reference gene primers. Sequencing used immunoSEQ multiplex PCR; TCRdb keeps in-frame clones, though not all of them. V, J and clone size are those of that table, while D and trimming were read from the DNA. The sample lists under 75,000 clones, 75% to 90% occurring once. The chain combines TRBV4-3 with TRBJ2-7, with D possibly TRBD2 on 6 matching bases. The sample was peripheral blood. This receptor was identified in a man aged 25-45 years with acute or convalescent COVID-19. CDR3 sequence: CASSQDAPGLTYEQYF. The CDR3 DNA reads TGCGCCAGCAGCCAAGATGCCCCGGGACTCACCTACGAGCAGTACTTC.